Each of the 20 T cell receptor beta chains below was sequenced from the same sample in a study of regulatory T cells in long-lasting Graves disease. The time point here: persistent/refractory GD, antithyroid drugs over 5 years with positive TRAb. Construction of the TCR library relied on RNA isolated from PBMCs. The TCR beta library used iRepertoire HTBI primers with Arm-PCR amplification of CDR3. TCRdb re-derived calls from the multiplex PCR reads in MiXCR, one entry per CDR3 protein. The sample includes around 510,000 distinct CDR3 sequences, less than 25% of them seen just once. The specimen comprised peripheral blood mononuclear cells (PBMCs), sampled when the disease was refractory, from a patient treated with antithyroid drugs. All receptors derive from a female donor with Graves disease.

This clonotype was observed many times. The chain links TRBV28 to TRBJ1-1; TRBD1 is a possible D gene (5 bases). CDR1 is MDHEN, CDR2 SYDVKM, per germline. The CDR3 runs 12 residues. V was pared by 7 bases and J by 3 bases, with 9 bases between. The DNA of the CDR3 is TGTGCCAGCAAAGACAGTTACACTGAAGCTTTCTTT. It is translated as CASKDSYTEAFF.

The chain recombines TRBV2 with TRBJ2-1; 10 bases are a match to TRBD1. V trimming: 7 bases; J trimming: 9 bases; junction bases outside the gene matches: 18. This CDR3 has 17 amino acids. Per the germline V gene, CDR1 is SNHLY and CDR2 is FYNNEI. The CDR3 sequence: CASNQRRGGTGAIEQFF. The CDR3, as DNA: TGTGCCAGCAATCAACGGAGGGGTGGGACAGGGGCGATTGAGCAGTTCTTC.

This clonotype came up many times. CDR3 nucleotides: TGTGCCAGTAGTCTAGCGGGACAGGGGTCCTACGAGCAGTACTTC. It translates to CASSLAGQGSYEQYF. This chain joins TRBV19 and TRBJ2-7; possible D gene TRBD1, 10 bases. This CDR3 contains 15 residues. The V and J ends lost 5 bases and 1 base respectively, with 15 bases between them. CDR1 and CDR2 (germline): LNHDA, SQIVND (reference sequence).

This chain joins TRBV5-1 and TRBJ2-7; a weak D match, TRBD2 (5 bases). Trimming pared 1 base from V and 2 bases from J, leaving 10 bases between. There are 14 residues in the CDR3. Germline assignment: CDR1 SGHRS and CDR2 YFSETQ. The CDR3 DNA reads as TGCGCCAGCAGCTTGAGCGGTTTTACCTACGAGCAGTACTTC. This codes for CASSLSGFTYEQYF.

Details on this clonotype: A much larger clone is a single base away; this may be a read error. CDR3 region: CASSGGRAAMAAEAFF. The CDR3 DNA follows: TGCGCCAGCAGCGGGGGGCGCGCTGCTATGGCCGCTGAAGCTTTCTTT. The chain couples TRBV10-2 to TRBJ1-1; the D gene is possibly TRBD1 (6 bases). The CDR3 runs 16 residues. V was trimmed by 6 bases and J by 6 bases, leaving 23 bases between them. The germline CDR1 and CDR2 sequences are WSHSY and SAAADI.

CDR3 sequence reads: CSAPRGRSNTEAFF. CDR3 coding DNA: TGCAGTGCTCCCAGGGGGCGATCGAACACTGAAGCTTTCTTT. The genes are TRBV20-1 and TRBJ1-1; 8 bases are a match to TRBD1. The CDR3 is made up of 14 amino acids. V dropped 5 bases and J dropped 1; count of bases not matched to a gene: 6. Germline V gene lookup returns CDR1 DFQATT and CDR2 SNEGSKA (reference sequence).

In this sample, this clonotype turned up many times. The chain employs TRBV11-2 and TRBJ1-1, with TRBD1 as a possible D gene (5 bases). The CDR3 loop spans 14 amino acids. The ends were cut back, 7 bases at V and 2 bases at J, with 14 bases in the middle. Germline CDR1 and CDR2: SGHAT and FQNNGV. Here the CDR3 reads CASNTGPPNTEAFF. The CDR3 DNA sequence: TGTGCCAGCAATACGGGACCACCCAACACTGAAGCTTTCTTT.

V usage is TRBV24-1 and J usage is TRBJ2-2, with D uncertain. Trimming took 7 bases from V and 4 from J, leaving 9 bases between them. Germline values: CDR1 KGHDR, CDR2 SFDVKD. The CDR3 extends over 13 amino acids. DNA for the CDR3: TGTGCCACCAGCGTTCCGGGCACCGGGGAGCTGTTTTTT. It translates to CATSVPGTGELFF.

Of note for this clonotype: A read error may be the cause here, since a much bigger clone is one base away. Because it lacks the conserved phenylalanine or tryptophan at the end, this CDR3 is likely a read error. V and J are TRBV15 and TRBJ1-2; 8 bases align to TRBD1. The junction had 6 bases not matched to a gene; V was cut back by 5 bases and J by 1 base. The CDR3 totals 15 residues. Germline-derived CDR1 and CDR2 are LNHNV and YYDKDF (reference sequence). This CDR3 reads CATSGGQGLNYGYTL. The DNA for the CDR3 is TGTGCCACCAGCGGTGGACAGGGCCTTAACTATGGCTACACCCTC.

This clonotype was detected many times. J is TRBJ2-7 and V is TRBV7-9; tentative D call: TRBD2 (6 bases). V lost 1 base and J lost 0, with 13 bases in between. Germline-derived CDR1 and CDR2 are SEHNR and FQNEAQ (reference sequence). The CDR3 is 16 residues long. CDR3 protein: CASSLVGGRSSYEQYF. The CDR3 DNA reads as TGTGCCAGCAGCTTAGTGGGTGGGAGGAGCTCCTACGAGCAGTACTTC.

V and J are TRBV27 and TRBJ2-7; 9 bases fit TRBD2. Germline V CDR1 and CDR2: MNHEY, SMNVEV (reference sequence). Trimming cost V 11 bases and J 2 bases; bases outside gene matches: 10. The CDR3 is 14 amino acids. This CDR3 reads CAAGGADFTYEQYF. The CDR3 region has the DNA TGTGCCGCGGGGGGGGCCGACTTTACCTACGAGCAGTACTTC.

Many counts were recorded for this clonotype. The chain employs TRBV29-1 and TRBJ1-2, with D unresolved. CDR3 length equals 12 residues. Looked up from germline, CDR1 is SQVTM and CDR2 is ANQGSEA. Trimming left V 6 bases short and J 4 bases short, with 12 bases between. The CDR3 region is CSVEGLSYGYTF. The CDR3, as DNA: TGCAGCGTGGAGGGCCTGAGCTATGGCTACACCTTC.

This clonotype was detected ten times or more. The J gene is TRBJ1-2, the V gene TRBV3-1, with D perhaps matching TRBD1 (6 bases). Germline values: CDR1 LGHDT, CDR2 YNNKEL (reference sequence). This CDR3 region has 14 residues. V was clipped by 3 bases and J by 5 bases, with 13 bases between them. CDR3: CASSHPGGGYGYTF. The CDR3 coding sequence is TGTGCCAGCAGCCACCCCGGAGGGGGGTATGGCTACACCTTC.

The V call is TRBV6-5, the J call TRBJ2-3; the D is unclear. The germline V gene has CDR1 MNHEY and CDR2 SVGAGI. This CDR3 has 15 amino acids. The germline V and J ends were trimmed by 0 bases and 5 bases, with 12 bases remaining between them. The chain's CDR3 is CASSYSQRSIDTQYF. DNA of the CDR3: TGTGCCAGCAGTTACTCACAGCGATCTATAGATACGCAGTATTTT.

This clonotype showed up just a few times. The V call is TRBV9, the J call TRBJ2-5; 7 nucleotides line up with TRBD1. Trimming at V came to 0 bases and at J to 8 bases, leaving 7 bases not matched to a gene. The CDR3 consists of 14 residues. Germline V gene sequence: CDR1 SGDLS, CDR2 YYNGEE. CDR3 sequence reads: CASSVDATGSTQYF. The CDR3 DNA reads TGTGCCAGCAGCGTAGATGCGACAGGGTCCACCCAGTACTTC.

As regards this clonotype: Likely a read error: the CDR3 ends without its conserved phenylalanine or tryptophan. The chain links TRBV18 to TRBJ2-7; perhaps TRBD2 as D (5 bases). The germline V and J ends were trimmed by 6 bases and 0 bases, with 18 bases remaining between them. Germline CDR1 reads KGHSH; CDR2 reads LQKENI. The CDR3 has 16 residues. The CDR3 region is CASSPGAEHNSYEQYL. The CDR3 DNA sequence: TGTGCCAGCTCCCCAGGAGCGGAACATAACTCCTACGAGCAGTACCTC.

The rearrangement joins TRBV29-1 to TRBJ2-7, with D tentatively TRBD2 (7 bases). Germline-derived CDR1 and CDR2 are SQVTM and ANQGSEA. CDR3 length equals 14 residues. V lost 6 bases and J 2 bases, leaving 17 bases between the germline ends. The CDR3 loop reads CSVQGLIGAYEQYF. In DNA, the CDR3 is TGCAGCGTACAGGGACTAATCGGAGCCTACGAGCAGTACTTC.

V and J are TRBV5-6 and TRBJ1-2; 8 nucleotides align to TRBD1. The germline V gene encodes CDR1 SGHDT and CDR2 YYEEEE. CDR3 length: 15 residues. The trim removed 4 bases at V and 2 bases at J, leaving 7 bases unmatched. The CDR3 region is CASSPDRALNYGYTF. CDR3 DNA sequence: TGTGCCAGCAGCCCGGACAGGGCCCTCAACTATGGCTACACCTTC.

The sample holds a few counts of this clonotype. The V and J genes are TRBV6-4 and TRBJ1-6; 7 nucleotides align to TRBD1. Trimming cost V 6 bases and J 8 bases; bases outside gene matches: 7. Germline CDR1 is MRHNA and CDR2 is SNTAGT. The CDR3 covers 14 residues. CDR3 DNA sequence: TGTGCCAGCAGAGAGGGGACAGCGGATTCACCCCTCCACTTT. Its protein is CASREGTADSPLHF.

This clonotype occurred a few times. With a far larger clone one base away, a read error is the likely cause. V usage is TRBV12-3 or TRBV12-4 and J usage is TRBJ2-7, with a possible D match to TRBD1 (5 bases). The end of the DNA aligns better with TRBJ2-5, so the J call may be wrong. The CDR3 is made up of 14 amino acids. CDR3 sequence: CASSFSAGQGTQYF. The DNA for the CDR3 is TGTGCCAGCAGTTTCTCCGCAGGGCAGGGGACCCAGTACTTC.